A selection of T cell receptor beta chains follows, all from one sample in a study of spatial heterogeneity in lung cancer. TCRdb re-called the 5' RACE reads with MiXCR, one entry per CDR3 protein. This sample has approximately 92,000 distinct CDR3 sequences, with approximately 12% found just once. Material: PBMCs, obtained at surgery. The receptors shown here come from a male donor with early-stage non-small cell lung cancer. The CDR3 runs from the conserved cysteine through the conserved F or W. The D gene is left open where the match is weak. Not every row has a clone size; where given, it reads once, few, many or a size class.

j_gene,d_gene,v_gene,abundance,CDR3nt,CDR3aa
TRBJ2-1,TRBD2,TRBV7-9,many,TGTGCCAGCAGCCAGGGACTAGCGGGGCAGTTCTTC,CASSQGLAGQFF
TRBJ2-1,-,TRBV7-2,few,TGTGCCAGCAGCCCCTTCTGGACGGCCAGAATGAGTGAGCAGTTCTTC,CASSPFWTARMSEQFF
TRBJ1-5,TRBD1,TRBV15,-,TGTGCCACCAGCGCCACGGACAGGGCCCCAGGGAATCAGCCCCAGCATTTT,CATSATDRAPGNQPQHF
TRBJ1-5,-,TRBV27,many,TGTGCCAGCAGTTTATGGGGGGCCTCCAATCAGCCCCAGCATTTT,CASSLWGASNQPQHF
TRBJ2-5,-,TRBV7-2,-,TGTGCCAGCAGCTTATTAGGCCTGGACCAAGAGACCCAGTACTTC,CASSLLGLDQETQYF
TRBJ2-1,-,TRBV24-1,many,TGTGCCACCAGTGCCTTGACAGTCACTGAGCAGTTCTTC,CATSALTVTEQFF
TRBJ2-3,TRBD2,TRBV5-1,-,TGCGCCAGCAGCTTGGACGGCGGGAGTGGGGCAGATACGCAGTATTTT,CASSLDGGSGADTQYF
TRBJ2-3,TRBD2,TRBV7-2,few,TGTGCCAGCAGCTTGGTGACTAGCGGGAGGCTGAGCACAGATACGCAGTATTTT,CASSLVTSGRLSTDTQYF
TRBJ2-7,TRBD2,TRBV27,once,TGTGCCAGCCTTAGCGGGAAGATAGACGAGCAGTACTTC,CASLSGKIDEQYF
TRBJ2-2,TRBD1,TRBV28,few,TGTGCCAGCAGCGGGCCCAGGGGGCAACGGCACACCGGGGAGCTGTTTTTT,CASSGPRGQRHTGELFF
TRBJ2-7,-,TRBV4-1,many,TGCGCCAGCAGCACTCGGGACGGGCCCTACGAGCAGTACTTC,CASSTRDGPYEQYF
TRBJ1-2,-,TRBV24-1,few,TGTGCCACCAGTGATTTTGCGGGATATGGCTACACCTTC,CATSDFAGYGYTF
TRBJ1-1,-,TRBV7-3,-,TGTGCCAGCAGCCAGGGGCGGGGCACTGAAGCTTTCTTT,CASSQGRGTEAFF
TRBJ1-1,-,TRBV3-1,-,TGTGCCAGCAGGGAGACGGCGAACACTGAAGCTTTCTTT,CASRETANTEAFF
TRBJ2-4,-,TRBV20-1,-,TGCAGTGCTAGAGAACCGGGAGACATTCAGTACTTC,CSAREPGDIQYF
TRBJ2-3,TRBD1,TRBV7-2,many,TGTGCCAGCACCTATCCGGACAGGGGCACAGATACGCAGTATTTT,CASTYPDRGTDTQYF
TRBJ2-5,-,TRBV11-2,many,TGTGCCAGCAGCTTAATTGGAACGAAAGAGACCCAGTACTTC,CASSLIGTKETQYF
TRBJ1-1,-,TRBV2,many,TGTGCCAGCAGTGCCGGGACACTGAACACTGAAGCTTTCTTT,CASSAGTLNTEAFF
TRBJ2-3,TRBD2,TRBV28,-,TGTGCCAGCAGGGAGCGGGGCTATAGCACAGATACGCAGTATTTT,CASRERGYSTDTQYF